The clone carrying this T cell receptor beta chain has only a few counts. As yet, its antigen is unknown. The data belong to a study of beta chain features in type 1 diabetes. Study findings and constraints: Shortening of TCRB CDR3s, moderate but significant, appeared in all four CD4+ subsets of Type 1 diabetes patients. At VDJ recombination sites, type 1 diabetes patients had fewer insertions and more deleted nucleotides.

V lost 3 bases, J lost 4 bases, and 3 bases lay in between. The CDR3 loop spans 11 amino acids. Looked up from germline, CDR1 is SGHAT and CDR2 is FQNNGV. By way of CD45RO/CCR7/CD25/CD127/CD95/CD27, the CD4+ regulatory, stem cell-like memory, central memory and naive cells were sorted. Expressed TCRB transcripts were sequenced after all isolated RNA was converted to cDNA. TCRdb keeps only in-frame clones here, not all; method: immunoSEQ multiplex PCR. The sample lists roughly 290,000 clones, 14% to 15% occurring once. The material sequenced was naive CD4+ T cells from blood. The chain links TRBV11-2 to TRBJ2-5; D gene ambiguous. This receptor was taken from a man aged 18 to 29 with type 1 diabetes. The CDR3 loop is CASSLRETQYF. In DNA, the CDR3 is TGTGCCAGCAGCTTGAGAGAGACCCAGTACTTC.